Following are 6 T cell receptor beta chains from one sample sequenced in a study of CD8+ T cells in alopecia areata. RNA extraction and reverse transcription yielded cDNA as sequencing template. Libraries were prepared by immunoSEQ multiplex PCR; TCRdb keeps only in-frame clonotypes and omits some of them. The repertoire holds 170,000 or so clones, with around three fifths as singletons. The sample was CD4+ T cells sorted from blood, taken at week 0. The receptor set was obtained from a human donor with alopecia areata.

This chain links TRBV5-1 with TRBJ2-3; TRBD1 aligns across 9 bases. The V gene end was trimmed by 4 bases and the J gene end by 3 bases; junction bases not matched to a gene: 6. The CDR3 is 15 residues long. Germline V gives CDR1 SGHRS, CDR2 YFSETQ. The CDR3 spells CASSAGDRVTDTQYF. CDR3 DNA: TGCGCCAGCAGCGCTGGGGACAGGGTAACAGATACGCAGTATTTT.

The chain has TRBV2 and TRBJ1-2, with a possible D match to TRBD1 (5 bases). This CDR3 is 12 amino acids long. V was clipped by 3 bases and J by 7 bases, with 9 bases between them. Germline V gives CDR1 SNHLY, CDR2 FYNNEI. The CDR3 loop is CASSDEGSGYTF. The CDR3 DNA follows: TGTGCCAGCAGTGATGAGGGGTCTGGCTACACCTTC.

This clone came up once. The chain joins TRBV29-1 to TRBJ1-4; 7 bases match TRBD1. There are 13 residues in the CDR3. The germline V gene has CDR1 SQVTM and CDR2 ANQGSEA. The trim removed 4 bases at V and 7 bases at J, leaving 6 bases unmatched. The CDR3 loop reads CSVGRTGGEKLFF. The DNA of the CDR3 is TGCAGCGTTGGACGGACAGGCGGTGAAAAACTGTTTTTT.

J is TRBJ2-1 and V is TRBV6-5; the match to TRBD1 covers 12 bases. CDR3 length: 15 residues. Germline V lookup: CDR1 MNHEY, CDR2 SVGAGI. The V gene end was trimmed by 4 bases and the J gene end by 9 bases; junction bases not matched to a gene: 7. CDR3 sequence reads: CASSSGGQGAIEQFF. Written as DNA, the CDR3 is TGTGCCAGCAGTTCTGGGGGACAGGGGGCAATTGAGCAGTTCTTC.

This rearrangement joins TRBV5-6 to TRBJ2-4; 7 bases match TRBD1. The germline CDR1 and CDR2 sequences are SGHDT and YYEEEE. CDR3 length: 16 residues. Losses at the gene ends were 4 bases for V and 0 bases for J; bases not matched to a gene: 7. CDR3 amino acids: CASSEGQTIAKNIQYF. The CDR3, as DNA: TGTGCCAGCAGCGAGGGACAGACTATAGCCAAAAACATTCAGTACTTC.

This clone was found a few times. The chain joins TRBV29-1 to TRBJ2-3, with D perhaps given as TRBD1 or TRBD2 (5 bases each). With 3 bases removed from V and 2 bases from J, the gap between germline ends came to 15 bases. CDR3 length equals 15 residues. The germline gives CDR1 SQVTM, CDR2 ANQGSEA. In nucleotides, the CDR3 is TGCAGCGTTGATACTTCTGGGGGAAACACAGATACGCAGTATTTT. Protein sequence: CSVDTSGGNTDTQYF.